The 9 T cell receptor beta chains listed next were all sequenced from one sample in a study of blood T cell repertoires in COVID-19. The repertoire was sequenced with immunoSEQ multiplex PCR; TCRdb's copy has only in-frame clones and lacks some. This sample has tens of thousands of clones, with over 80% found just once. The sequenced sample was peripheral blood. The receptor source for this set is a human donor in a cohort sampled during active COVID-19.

This chain's CDR3 is CASSYRTSNLETQYF. CDR3 sequence (DNA): TGTGCCAGCAGCTACCGGACTAGCAATCTAGAGACCCAGTACTTC. The V gene is TRBV7-7, the J gene TRBJ2-5, with 8 bases matching TRBD2. Germline CDR1 is SSHAT and CDR2 is FNYEAQ (reference sequence). The CDR3 has 15 residues. Trimming took 4 bases from V and 4 from J; bases not matched to a gene: 8.

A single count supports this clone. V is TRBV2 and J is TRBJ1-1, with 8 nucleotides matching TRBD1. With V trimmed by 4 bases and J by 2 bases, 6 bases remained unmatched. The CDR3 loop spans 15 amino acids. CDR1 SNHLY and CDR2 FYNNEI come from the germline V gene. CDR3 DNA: TGTGCCAGCAGTGCAGGACAGGGCGCAAACACTGAAGCTTTCTTT. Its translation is CASSAGQGANTEAFF.

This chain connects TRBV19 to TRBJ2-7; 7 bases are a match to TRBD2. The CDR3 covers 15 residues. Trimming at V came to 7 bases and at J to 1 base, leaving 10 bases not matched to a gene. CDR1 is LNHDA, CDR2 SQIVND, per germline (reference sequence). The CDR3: CASKRSVGGSYEQYF. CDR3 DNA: TGTGCCAGTAAACGGAGCGTGGGGGGGTCCTACGAGCAGTACTTC.

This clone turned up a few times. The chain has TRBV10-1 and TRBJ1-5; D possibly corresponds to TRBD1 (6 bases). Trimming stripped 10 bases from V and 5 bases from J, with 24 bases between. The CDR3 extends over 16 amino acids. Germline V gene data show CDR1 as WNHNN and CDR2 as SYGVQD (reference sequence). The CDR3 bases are TGCGCCACCTCCAGGGAGCGGGGGCGCGGGGATCAGCCCCAGCATTTT. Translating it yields CATSRERGRGDQPQHF.

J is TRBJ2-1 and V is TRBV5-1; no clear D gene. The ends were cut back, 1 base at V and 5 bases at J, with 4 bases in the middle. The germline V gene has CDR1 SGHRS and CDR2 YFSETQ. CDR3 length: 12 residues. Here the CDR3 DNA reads TGCGCCAGCAGCTTGATCGACAATGAGCAGTTCTTC. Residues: CASSLIDNEQFF.

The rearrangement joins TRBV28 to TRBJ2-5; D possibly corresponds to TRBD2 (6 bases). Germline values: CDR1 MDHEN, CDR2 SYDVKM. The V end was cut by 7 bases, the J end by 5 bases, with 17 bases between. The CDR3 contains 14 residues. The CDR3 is CASTPGTWPETQYF. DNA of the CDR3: TGTGCCAGCACCCCTGGGACTTGGCCCGAGACCCAGTACTTC.

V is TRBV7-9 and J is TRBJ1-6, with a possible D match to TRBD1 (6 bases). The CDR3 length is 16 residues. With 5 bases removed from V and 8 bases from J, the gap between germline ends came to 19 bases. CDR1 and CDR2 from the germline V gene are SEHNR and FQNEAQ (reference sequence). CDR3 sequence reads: CASSRDYREGYSPLHF. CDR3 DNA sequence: TGTGCCAGCAGCCGCGATTACAGGGAGGGGTATTCACCCCTCCACTTT.

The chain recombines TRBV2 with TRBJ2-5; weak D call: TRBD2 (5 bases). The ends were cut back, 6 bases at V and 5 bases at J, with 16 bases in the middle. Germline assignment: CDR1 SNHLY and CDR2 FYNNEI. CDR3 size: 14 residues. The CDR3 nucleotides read TGTGCCAGCAGGGCCGTTGGTCGAGGGGAGACCCAGTACTTC. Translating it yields CASRAVGRGETQYF. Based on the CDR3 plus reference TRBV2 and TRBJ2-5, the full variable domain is EPEVTQTPSHQVTQMGQEVILRCVPISNHLYFYWYRQILGQKVEFLVSFYNNEISEKSEIFDDQFSVERPDGSNFTLKIRSTKLEDSAMYFCASRAVGRGETQYFGPGTRLLVL.

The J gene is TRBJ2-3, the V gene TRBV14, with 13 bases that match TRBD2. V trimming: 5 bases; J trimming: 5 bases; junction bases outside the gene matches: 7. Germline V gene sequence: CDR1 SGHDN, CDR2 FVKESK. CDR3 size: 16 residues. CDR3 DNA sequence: TGTGCCAGCAGCGAAAGGACTAGCGGGAGTTTAGATACGCAGTATTTT. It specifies CASSERTSGSLDTQYF.